These 18 T cell receptor beta chains share one sample of origin, sequenced in a study of T cell changes during pregnancy in multiple sclerosis. TCRdb's table, derived via immunoSEQ multiplex PCR, lists solely in-frame clones and lacks some. The sample records roughly 69,000 clones, roughly 88% being singletons. The sample in question was peripheral blood, obtained in the third trimester of pregnancy. The receptor source for this set is a female donor with multiple sclerosis, enrolled in a pregnancy study.

The chain uses TRBV4-1 and TRBJ2-3; TRBD2 is a possible D gene (6 bases). The CDR3 has 16 residues. Germline CDR1 reads MGHRA; CDR2 reads YSYEKL. The V gene lost 4 bases and the J gene lost 3 bases, with 17 bases spanning the gap. DNA for the CDR3: TGCGCCAGCAGCCGACGCGGGGAAGTGAGGACAGATACGCAGTATTTT. Its protein product is CASSRRGEVRTDTQYF.

The V call is TRBV2, the J call TRBJ2-3, with no clear D. Between the trimmed V and J ends, which lost 4 bases and 2 bases, there was a span of 10 bases. Germline V gives CDR1 SNHLY, CDR2 FYNNEI. The CDR3 length is 14 residues. CDR3 sequence: CASSAFPHTDTQYF. The DNA for the CDR3 is TGTGCCAGCAGTGCCTTCCCACACACAGATACGCAGTATTTT.

The V call is TRBV30, the J call TRBJ2-1, with 15 nucleotides matching TRBD2. The CDR3 is 16 residues long. The germline gives CDR1 GTSNPN, CDR2 SVGIG (reference sequence). Trimming took 2 bases from V and 7 from J; bases not matched to a gene: 6. The CDR3 loop reads CAWSPGLAGGRNEQFF. The CDR3 nucleotides are TGTGCCTGGAGTCCCGGACTAGCGGGGGGGCGGAATGAGCAGTTCTTC.

V gene TRBV19 combines with J gene TRBJ2-7; D may be TRBD1 (7 bases). Looked up from germline, CDR1 is LNHDA and CDR2 is SQIVND (reference sequence). V dropped 2 bases and J dropped 2 bases, with 13 bases sitting between them. This CDR3 contains 15 residues. Here the CDR3 DNA reads TGTGCCAGTAGTATATGGGGGGACAGACCCTACGAGCAGTACTTC. Translated, it gives CASSIWGDRPYEQYF.

The gene calls are TRBV19 and TRBJ1-5, with D unclear. V was trimmed by 7 bases and J by 2 bases, leaving 12 bases between them. The CDR3 spans 14 residues. The germline V gene encodes CDR1 LNHDA and CDR2 SQIVND (reference sequence). This CDR3 reads CASTPAGGNQPQHF. Here the CDR3 DNA reads TGTGCCAGTACCCCGGCCGGGGGCAATCAGCCCCAGCATTTT.

Points on this clone: A junction end diverges from the germline sequence, so it may reflect a read error. V and J are TRBV7-9 and TRBJ2-7; D gene uncertain. CDR1 is SEHNR, CDR2 FQNEAQ, per germline (reference sequence). The CDR3 is 8 amino acids. The CDR3 loop is CASSLEKF. CDR3 coding DNA: TGTGCCAGCAGCTTGGAGAAATTC.

The V gene is TRBV7-2, the J gene TRBJ2-1, with D unclear. V lost 2 bases, J lost 9 bases, and 11 bases lay in between. The CDR3 extends over 13 amino acids. Germline CDR1 and CDR2: SGHTA and FQGNSA. As DNA, the CDR3 is TGTGCCAGCAGCTTAAGCTCTTATCTTGAGCAGTTCTTC. Amino acid sequence: CASSLSSYLEQFF. Together with reference TRBV7-2 and TRBJ2-1, the CDR3 gives the full variable domain: GAGVSQSPSNKVTEKGKDVELRCDPISGHTALYWYRQSLGQGLEFLIYFQGNSAPDKSGLPSDRFSAERTGGSVSTLTIQRTQQEDSAVYLCASSLSSYLEQFFGPGTRLTVL.

The rearrangement links TRBV11-2 to TRBJ2-2; D is possibly TRBD1 (5 bases). This CDR3 has 15 residues. CDR1 and CDR2 from the germline V gene are SGHAT and FQNNGV. V was clipped by 7 bases and J by 4 bases, with 16 bases between them. CDR3 in DNA: TGTGCCAGCACCTCGAAGGGTAGGGGCACCGGGGAGCTGTTTTTT. Protein: CASTSKGRGTGELFF. The full variable domain, with the rest looked up from reference TRBV11-2 and TRBJ2-2, is EAGVAQSPRYKIIEKRQSVAFWCNPISGHATLYWYQQILGQGPKLLIQFQNNGVVDDSQLPKDRFSAERLKGVDSTLKIQPAKLEDSAVYLCASTSKGRGTGELFFGEGSRLTVL.

The chain carries TRBV4-3 and TRBJ1-2; D is undetermined. This CDR3 region has 14 residues. CDR1 LGHNA and CDR2 YSLEER come from the germline V gene. The germline V and J ends were trimmed by 1 base and 4 bases, with 10 bases remaining between them. In nucleotides, the CDR3 is TGCGCCAGCAGCCAAGCGACACCTTCCTATGGCTACACCTTC. Amino acids: CASSQATPSYGYTF.

V gene TRBV6-4 combines with J gene TRBJ2-1; 8 bases map to TRBD1. Trimming at V came to 2 bases and at J to 2 bases, leaving 2 bases not matched to a gene. This CDR3 comprises 15 residues. Per the germline V gene, CDR1 is MRHNA and CDR2 is SNTAGT. The CDR3 loop is CASSDGRGPYNEQFF. The DNA of the CDR3 is TGTGCCAGCAGTGACGGCAGGGGGCCCTACAATGAGCAGTTCTTC.

About this clone: The junction and the germline gene differ at one end; a read error may be behind it. CDR3 nucleotides: TGCAGCGGGGGGAGGAACCCTGAAGCTTTCTTT. It translates to CSGGRNPEAFF. This chain links TRBV29-1 with TRBJ1-1, with a possible D match to TRBD1 (5 bases). Germline assignment: CDR1 SQVTM and CDR2 ANQGSEA. The CDR3 has 11 residues.

This chain connects TRBV19 to TRBJ2-1; tentatively, D is TRBD2 (5 bases). This CDR3 region has 16 residues. Germline V CDR1 and CDR2: LNHDA, SQIVND (reference sequence). Trimming removed 5 bases from V and 6 bases from J, with 20 bases in between. In DNA, the CDR3 is TGTGCCAGTAGTTCCCTTGAGGGCTACTCGGGCAATGAGCAGTTCTTC. Translation gives CASSSLEGYSGNEQFF.

The chain recombines TRBV18 with TRBJ2-1; 10 bases match TRBD2. This CDR3 is built from 14 residues. Germline V lookup: CDR1 KGHSH, CDR2 LQKENI. V lost 3 bases and J lost 6; bases outside the gene matches: 2. This CDR3 reads CASSPASGGNEQFF. The CDR3 region has the DNA TGTGCCAGCTCACCGGCTAGCGGGGGCAATGAGCAGTTCTTC.

The genes are TRBV6-5 and TRBJ1-2; a weak D match, TRBD1 (5 bases). Germline CDR1 MNHEY, CDR2 SVGAGI. CDR3 length equals 11 residues. V lost 2 bases, J lost 10 bases, and 8 bases lay in between. In DNA form, the CDR3 reads TGTGCCAGCAGTTACGTGGGGCTCTACACCTTC. It specifies CASSYVGLYTF.

This clone was seen only once. J is TRBJ1-2 and V is TRBV14, with TRBD1 matching 7 bases. The V gene end was trimmed by 4 bases and the J gene end by 5 bases; junction bases not matched to a gene: 7. CDR1 and CDR2 from the germline V gene are SGHDN and FVKESK. The CDR3 is 14 amino acids. The CDR3 DNA reads as TGTGCCAGCAGCCTCTACAGGGGATCTTATGGCTACACCTTC. Its translation: CASSLYRGSYGYTF.

The count of this clone is one. The V gene is TRBV18, the J gene TRBJ1-2; TRBD1 aligns across 9 bases. The CDR3 totals 15 residues. Germline CDR1 reads KGHSH; CDR2 reads LQKENI. J lost 4 bases, V lost 2 bases, and 5 bases had no gene match. In DNA, the CDR3 is TGTGCCAGCTCACCAAGGGACAGGGACTTCTATGGCTACACCTTC. Translated, it gives CASSPRDRDFYGYTF.

The chain combines TRBV23-1 with TRBJ2-3, with 7 bases aligning to TRBD1. TRBV23-1 qualifies as an ORF whose function is uncertain. CDR3 length: 16 residues. After removal of 4 bases from V and 0 bases from J, the junction contained 7 bases not matched to a gene. CDR3: CASSRVDRASTDTQYF. The CDR3 DNA follows: TGCGCCAGCAGTCGGGTCGACAGGGCTAGCACAGATACGCAGTATTTT.

This clone was detected a few times. The chain uses TRBV2 and TRBJ1-3; D not certain. The V and J ends lost 6 bases and 2 bases respectively, with 14 bases between them. The CDR3 extends over 15 amino acids. Germline-derived CDR1 and CDR2 are SNHLY and FYNNEI. This chain's CDR3 is CASSEVGRAGNTIYF. CDR3 nucleotide sequence: TGTGCCAGCAGCGAGGTGGGGAGGGCTGGAAACACCATATATTTT. The full variable domain, completed using reference TRBV2 and TRBJ1-3, is EPEVTQTPSHQVTQMGQEVILRCVPISNHLYFYWYRQILGQKVEFLVSFYNNEISEKSEIFDDQFSVERPDGSNFTLKIRSTKLEDSAMYFCASSEVGRAGNTIYFGEGSWLTVV.